Sequencing of this T cell receptor beta chain was carried out in a study of blood T cell repertoires in COVID-19. Study summary: Samples of COVID-19 (acute and convalescent) were obtained from the United States, Italy and Spain. Sources were T cells, B-cell-depleted T cells, or PBMCs; the material itself was cDNA or gDNA.

The ends lost 3 bases at V and 5 bases at J; junction bases unmatched: 3. Germline V CDR1 and CDR2: SGDLS, YYNGEE. The CDR3 contains 14 residues. This clone was found a few times. In the authors' methods: From reference gene primer amplification, estimates of nucleated cell counts were derived. TCRdb's copy holds only in-frame clones and misses some; the assay was immunoSEQ multiplex PCR. V and J calls and clone size are as listed in that table; D and trimming were resolved from the DNA. Of 70,000 to 80,000 clones listed, roughly 82% were seen once; the top ten hold approximately 13%. The sequence derives from a woman of 80 years or more with acute or convalescent COVID-19. The sample taken for sequencing was peripheral blood. The chain is built from TRBV9 and TRBJ1-1, with TRBD1 matching 11 bases. This CDR3 reads CASSGTGGLTEAFF. The DNA of the CDR3 is TGTGCCAGCAGCGGGACAGGGGGCTTAACTGAAGCTTTCTTT.